The 9 T cell receptor beta chains in this list originate from one sample, sequenced in a study of T-cell reconstitution after alpha-beta-depleted transplantation in children. Unique molecular identifiers tagged the TCRbeta library. One entry per CDR3 protein, called by TCRdb with MiXCR from the PCR reads. This sample carries under 150,000 distinct CDR3 sequences, about a tenth of them seen once, and the ten largest clones take 24%. Here the sequenced sample was PBMCs, mostly from graft donor cells, taken 180 days after TCRalphabeta/CD19-depleted stem cell transplant. These receptor sequences come from a girl younger than two who had a stem cell transplant for combined immunodeficiency, so the T cells may come from the graft donor.

This clonotype has a handful of counts. This chain connects TRBV3-1 to TRBJ1-2; D may be TRBD1 (5 bases). Germline V gene sequence: CDR1 LGHDT, CDR2 YNNKEL (reference sequence). V was trimmed by 0 bases and J by 7 bases, leaving 12 bases between them. The CDR3 runs 14 residues. The CDR3 nucleotides read TGTGCCAGCAGCCAAGAAGAGGGGTTGGGTGGCTACACCTTC. Protein: CASSQEEGLGGYTF. Full variable domain (outside the CDR3, taken from reference TRBV3-1 and TRBJ1-2): DTAVSQTPKYLVTQMGNDKSIKCEQNLGHDTMYWYKQDSKKFLKIMFSYNNKELIINETVPNRFSPKSPDKAHLNLHINSLELGDSAVYFCASSQEEGLGGYTFGSGTRLTVV.

This clonotype was found many times. The chain joins TRBV20-1 to TRBJ1-1; D gene uncertain. Germline values: CDR1 DFQATT, CDR2 SNEGSKA (reference sequence). This CDR3 region has 12 residues. Deletions cut 6 bases from V and 1 base from J, with 9 bases between. The CDR3 loop reads CSAFFQNTEAFF. The CDR3 DNA reads TGCAGTGCATTCTTTCAGAACACTGAAGCTTTCTTT.

There are many counts of this clonotype. The V and J genes are TRBV29-1 and TRBJ2-1; 8 bases align to TRBD2. J was trimmed by 5 bases and V by 3 bases; bases with no gene match: 6. Per germline, CDR1 SQVTM and CDR2 ANQGSEA. The CDR3 is made up of 14 amino acids. The CDR3 sequence is CSVDGRGANNEQFF. The CDR3 nucleotides read TGCAGCGTTGACGGGCGGGGGGCCAACAATGAGCAGTTCTTC.

This chain connects TRBV10-3 to TRBJ1-1; D is ambiguous. This CDR3 is 15 amino acids long. Germline V CDR1 and CDR2: ENHRY, SYGVKD. Trimming cost V 1 base and J 1 base, with 10 bases left between them. The CDR3 here is CAISEWAVENTEAFF. The CDR3 DNA sequence: TGTGCCATCAGTGAGTGGGCGGTGGAGAACACTGAAGCTTTCTTT.

Concerning this clonotype: A much larger clone differs from this one at a single base, so this may be a read error. The chain employs TRBV11-2 and TRBJ1-1; TRBD1 matches at 7 bases. Losses at the gene ends were 5 bases for V and 6 bases for J; bases not matched to a gene: 9. Germline V CDR1 and CDR2: SGHAT, FQNNGV. The CDR3 consists of 14 residues. CDR3 in DNA: TGTGCCAGCAGCCCACCGGGACAGTACCCTGAAGCTTTCTTT. It translates to CASSPPGQYPEAFF.

Here the CDR3 reads CAISEGSYNEQFF. CDR3 nucleotide sequence: TGTGCCATCAGTGAAGGCTCCTACAATGAGCAGTTCTTC. V gene TRBV10-3 combines with J gene TRBJ2-1; no reliable D call. The CDR3 length is 13 residues. Germline V lookup: CDR1 ENHRY, CDR2 SYGVKD. V was clipped by 3 bases and J by 0 bases, with 3 bases between them.

This clonotype was detected many times. This chain links TRBV6-1 with TRBJ2-7; TRBD1 aligns across 7 bases. Germline values: CDR1 MNHNS, CDR2 SASEGT. V lost 7 bases and J lost 3; bases outside the gene matches: 12. The CDR3 length is 15 residues. CDR3 amino acids: CASTGHRDRSYEQYF. The CDR3 DNA is TGTGCCAGCACAGGACACCGGGACAGAAGCTACGAGCAGTACTTC.

V and J are TRBV15 and TRBJ2-3; D might be TRBD1 (5 bases). Germline V gives CDR1 LNHNV, CDR2 YYDKDF (reference sequence). This CDR3 has 14 residues. V was trimmed by 8 bases and J by 7 bases, leaving 19 bases between them. CDR3 nucleotides: TGTGCCACCGGCGACAGTGACTGGATGAATACGCAGTATTTT. Amino acid sequence: CATGDSDWMNTQYF. The full variable domain, with the rest looked up from reference TRBV15 and TRBJ2-3, is DAMVIQNPRYQVTQFGKPVTLSCSQTLNHNVMYWYQQKSSQAPKLLFHYYDKDFNNEADTPDNFQSRRPNTSFCFLDIRSPGLGDTAMYLCATGDSDWMNTQYFGPGTRLTVL.

The chain recombines TRBV20-1 with TRBJ2-3; no firm D call. Germline V lookup: CDR1 DFQATT, CDR2 SNEGSKA (reference sequence). The CDR3 consists of 13 residues. V shed 5 bases and J shed 1 base, with 10 bases lying between them. The CDR3 region has the DNA TGCAGTGCTTTTCTGGGCGGCACAGATACGCAGTATTTT. It encodes CSAFLGGTDTQYF.